The rows below give T cell receptor beta chains drawn from one sample of a study of T cell clonotyping in hematopoietic cell transplantation. The assay was immunoSEQ multiplex PCR, and TCRdb's table has in-frame clones only and misses some. The sample includes almost 20,000 clones, around 85% of them seen just once. Material: peripheral blood mononuclear cells. These receptors were taken from a man aged 60-69 years in good health. Some clones in this sample may be carry-over from other donors' samples. The conserved cysteine and the conserved F or W are not part of the CDR3 here.

j_gene,v_gene,CDR3aa
TRBJ1-5,TRBV30,AWSAQGAIRSNQPQH
TRBJ1-1,TRBV30,AWSVTMNTEAF
TRBJ1-4,TRBV10-3,ATRPDRGDEKLF
TRBJ2-7,TRBV25-1,ASVGTGAYLQY
TRBJ1-1,TRBV30,AWSVFFDTEAF
TRBJ1-4,TRBV27,ASSFRGRGEKLF
TRBJ1-1,TRBV4-2,ASSRDSFGTEAF
TRBJ2-5,TRBV30,AWSGDRTQY
TRBJ1-2,TRBV30,AWTGTVRGAGYT
TRBJ1-1,TRBV30,AWSGQFNTEAF
TRBJ1-1,TRBV13,ASSPKGGRQRTEAF
TRBJ1-1,TRBV19,ASSSRMGVGSEAF
TRBJ1-2,TRBV27,ASSSSIQAGYT
TRBJ2-7,TRBV5-1,ASGAANSYEQY
TRBJ2-5,TRBV5-1,ASSLRGAKETQY
TRBJ1-2,TRBV6-6,ASLGQDNYYGYT
TRBJ2-5,TRBV2,ASGRETQY
TRBJ1-1,TRBV29-1,SVARDRGVTEAF
TRBJ2-1,TRBV4-3,ASSQDEGGGLDYNEQF
TRBJ2-7,TRBV6-6,ASSYPSGGSTYEQY
TRBJ2-5,TRBV14,ASSAGTAQETQY
TRBJ1-2,TRBV10-3,AISESGGSYT
TRBJ2-3,TRBV7-2,ASSWRTGGEDTQY
TRBJ1-1,TRBV7-6,ASSPPLTGMNTEAF
TRBJ2-1,TRBV10-2,ASSSTGGNEQF
TRBJ1-5,TRBV4-1,ASSHGTGRESYQPQH
TRBJ2-1,TRBV4-3,ASSRETRDEQF
TRBJ2-2,TRBV2,ASRMGPGDTGELF
TRBJ1-2,TRBV4-3,ASSQDPRQGDYT
TRBJ1-6,TRBV7-9,ASSPRTGEGSPLH
TRBJ2-7,TRBV30,AWSDLGQGLWDEQY
TRBJ2-3,TRBV6-1,ASSGTSGGADTQY
TRBJ2-7,TRBV4-3,ASSQDPPGQSLGYEQY
TRBJ2-1,TRBV28,ASSLRGGISNEQF
TRBJ2-7,TRBV7-8,ASSLRLTGEQY
TRBJ1-5,TRBV6-1,ASSDPRVGNQPQH
TRBJ1-3,TRBV6-5,ASRTSGNTIY
TRBJ2-1,TRBV6-5,ASSYSHEQF
TRBJ2-2,TRBV7-2,ASSLVVLGPAGELF
TRBJ2-7,TRBV7-6,ASSLPRSEQY
TRBJ1-1,TRBV10-3,AISESTPQDRAAF